A single sample is the source of the 9 T cell receptor beta chains below, sequenced in a study of blood T cells in healthy people across ages. For the second PCR, which ran for about 6 to 11 cycles, a sample-barcoded 5' primer and a J-beta primer mix were used. TCRdb re-analysed the 5' RACE reads in MiXCR, keeping a single row per CDR3 protein. The sample contains roughly 1.9 million distinct CDR3 sequences, approximately 40% of which appear only once. The sequencing sample was made of blood. All receptors derive from a human donor in good health.

The CDR3 protein is CASNFARGFYEQYF. The CDR3 DNA follows: TGTGCCAGCAACTTCGCGAGGGGGTTTTACGAGCAGTACTTC. The chain recombines TRBV11-3 with TRBJ2-7; TRBD1 is a possible D gene (6 bases). Germline CDR1 is SGHNT and CDR2 is YENEEA. The length of the CDR3 is 14 residues. V was trimmed by 7 bases and J by 4 bases, leaving 17 bases between them. Drawing the rest from reference TRBV11-3 and TRBJ2-7, the complete variable domain is EAGVVQSPRYKIIEKKQPVAFWCNPISGHNTLYWYLQNLGQGPELLIRYENEEAVDDSQLPKDRFSAERLKGVDSTLKIQPAELGDSAVYLCASNFARGFYEQYFGPGTRLTVT.

The genes are TRBV19 and TRBJ1-1, with 7 bases that match TRBD1. Trimming cost V 4 bases and J 2 bases; bases outside gene matches: 7. The CDR3 covers 15 residues. Germline V gene lookup returns CDR1 LNHDA and CDR2 SQIVND (reference sequence). This chain's CDR3 is CASSTDREANTEAFF. CDR3 DNA sequence: TGTGCCAGTAGTACAGACAGGGAGGCTAACACTGAAGCTTTCTTT.

The chain joins TRBV12-3 or TRBV12-4 to TRBJ2-1; D gene ambiguous. Between the trimmed V and J ends, which lost 2 bases and 3 bases, there was a span of 14 bases. There are 16 residues in the CDR3. Here the CDR3 reads CASSLYPIESYNEQFF. In DNA form, the CDR3 reads TGTGCCAGCAGTTTATACCCCATTGAGAGCTACAATGAGCAGTTCTTC.

The chain recombines TRBV7-2 with TRBJ1-2, with a tentative D call TRBD1 (5 bases). The V end was cut by 0 bases, the J end by 10 bases, with 9 bases between. This CDR3 has 12 amino acids. Germline CDR1 and CDR2: SGHTA and FQGNSA. CDR3 nucleotides: TGTGCCAGCAGCTTAGCCGTGGGGCTCTACACCTTC. Translated, it gives CASSLAVGLYTF.

The V call is TRBV12-3 or TRBV12-4, the J call TRBJ2-3, with 9 nucleotides matching TRBD1. This CDR3 is 15 amino acids long. V lost 6 bases, J lost 4 bases, and 8 bases stayed unmatched. The CDR3: CASSPGTGYADTQYF. Here the CDR3 DNA reads TGTGCCAGCAGCCCCGGGACAGGGTACGCAGATACGCAGTATTTT.

Only a few counts were recorded for this clonotype. The chain carries TRBV9 and TRBJ2-4; a possible D gene is TRBD1 (6 bases). Between the trimmed V and J ends, which lost 0 bases and 9 bases, there was a span of 16 bases. Germline lookup yields CDR1 SGDLS and CDR2 YYNGEE. This CDR3 spans 15 amino acids. The CDR3 sequence is CASSVAQGPQGIQYF. The CDR3 DNA follows: TGTGCCAGCAGCGTAGCTCAGGGGCCCCAAGGCATTCAGTACTTC.

The chain employs TRBV12-3 or TRBV12-4 and TRBJ1-2; D is possibly TRBD1 (6 bases). The V end was cut by 3 bases, the J end by 5 bases, with 13 bases between. The CDR3 has 14 residues. CDR3 loop: CASSFDRSSYGYTF. CDR3 coding DNA: TGTGCCAGCAGTTTCGACAGGAGCTCTTATGGCTACACCTTC.

The gene calls are TRBV6-1 and TRBJ2-7, with TRBD1 identical over 7 bases. Germline CDR1 MNHNS, CDR2 SASEGT. V lost 8 bases to trimming and J lost 5 bases; unmatched junction nucleotides: 9. CDR3 length: 13 residues. The CDR3 bases are TGTGCCAGCCTGACAGGGATAGCGAACGAGCAGTACTTC. Amino acid sequence: CASLTGIANEQYF.

The gene calls are TRBV29-1 and TRBJ1-2; maybe TRBD1 (5 bases). The CDR3 is 11 residues long. The V gene lost 4 bases and the J gene lost 7 bases, with 10 bases spanning the gap. The V gene's germline CDR1 is SQVTM and CDR2 ANQGSEA. For the CDR3, the DNA is TGCAGCGTTGTTGGGGCAGCTGGCTACACCTTC. Translating it yields CSVVGAAGYTF.